The 31 T cell receptor beta chains reported below all come from one sample, sequenced in a study of response to subunit inactivated influenza vaccine. TCRdb reanalysed the RT-PCR reads using MiXCR and keeps one entry per CDR3 protein. The sample consists of fewer than 400,000 distinct CDR3 sequences, just over 20% of them appearing once. Material: PBMCs from blood, obtained 21 months after vaccination. These receptors all stem from a man aged 45 to 75 who received an inactivated influenza vaccine.

This clonotype was picked up one time. The genes are TRBV4-3 and TRBJ2-7; 12 bases match TRBD2. The CDR3 spans 18 residues. Germline CDR1 is LGHNA and CDR2 is YSLEER. V lost 0 bases, J lost 4 bases, and 10 bases stayed unmatched. The CDR3 DNA sequence: TGCGCCAGCAGCCAAGAGTTGTTACTAGCGGGAGGAGGGTACGAGCAGTACTTC. Protein: CASSQELLLAGGGYEQYF.

The chain has TRBV27 and TRBJ1-4; unclear D gene. Looked up from germline, CDR1 is MNHEY and CDR2 is SMNVEV (reference sequence). The CDR3 runs 15 residues. Trimming took 6 bases from V and 2 from J, leaving 13 bases between them. CDR3 sequence (DNA): TGTGCCAGCAGGCCCGTCGGGCAGACTAATGAAAAACTGTTTTTT. Protein sequence: CASRPVGQTNEKLFF.

V is TRBV29-1 and J is TRBJ1-2, with TRBD1 as a possible D gene (5 bases). Germline CDR1 reads SQVTM; CDR2 reads ANQGSEA. V lost 4 bases, J lost 5 bases, and 11 bases lay in between. The CDR3 totals 12 residues. CDR3 loop: CSVGDGVYGYTF. The CDR3 DNA is TGCAGCGTTGGGGACGGGGTATATGGCTACACCTTC.

The V call is TRBV6-5, the J call TRBJ1-2, with TRBD1 matching 7 bases. Germline V gene data show CDR1 as MNHEY and CDR2 as SVGAGI. The V segment lost 0 bases and the J segment 4 bases; nucleotides outside the gene matches: 11. This CDR3 comprises 17 residues. CDR3 nucleotides: TGTGCCAGCAGTTACTCATTTATTCAGGGGGTGCGCTATGGCTACACCTTC. Protein sequence: CASSYSFIQGVRYGYTF.

This clonotype was detected a few times. The chain links TRBV20-1 to TRBJ1-5; D is undetermined. V shed 1 base and J shed 3 bases, with 7 bases lying between them. The CDR3 totals 13 residues. CDR1 DFQATT and CDR2 SNEGSKA come from the germline V gene (reference sequence). This chain's CDR3 is CSARGEANQPQHF. CDR3 nucleotide sequence: TGCAGTGCTAGAGGGGAAGCCAATCAGCCCCAGCATTTT.

The chain uses TRBV29-1 and TRBJ1-2, with D unclear. Looked up from germline, CDR1 is SQVTM and CDR2 is ANQGSEA. The CDR3 is made up of 11 amino acids. V lost 4 bases, J lost 6 bases, and 9 bases lay in between. The DNA for the CDR3 is TGCAGCGTTGGTACGGGGAATGGCTACACCTTC. This gives the protein CSVGTGNGYTF. The full variable domain, its missing parts supplied by reference TRBV29-1 and TRBJ1-2, is SAVISQKPSRDICQRGTSLTIQCQVDSQVTMMFWYRQQPGQSLTLIATANQGSEATYESGFVIDKFPISRPNLTFSTLTVSNMSPEDSSIYLCSVGTGNGYTFGSGTRLTVV.

This clonotype was found a few times. The V gene is TRBV13, the J gene TRBJ2-4; D ambiguous. Trimming took 4 bases from V and 2 from J, leaving 18 bases between them. Germline V gene data show CDR1 as PRHDT and CDR2 as FYEKMQ (reference sequence). The CDR3 consists of 17 residues. This CDR3 is CASSSYSRPVTKNIQYF. Written as DNA, the CDR3 is TGTGCCAGCAGCTCCTATTCAAGACCGGTGACCAAAAACATTCAGTACTTC.

This clonotype has ten or more counts. This chain links TRBV12-3 or TRBV12-4 with TRBJ1-2, with a tentative D call TRBD1 (5 bases). The CDR3 spans 18 residues. Trimming pared 8 bases from V and 0 bases from J, leaving 25 bases between. CDR3: CASQPLGRADFTNYGYTF. CDR3 in DNA: TGTGCCAGCCAACCCCTGGGCAGGGCCGACTTTACTAACTATGGCTACACCTTC.

The chain employs TRBV2 and TRBJ2-5; 7 bases are a match to TRBD1. This CDR3 contains 15 residues. V lost 6 bases to trimming and J lost 5 bases; unmatched junction nucleotides: 12. The germline V gene has CDR1 SNHLY and CDR2 FYNNEI. This chain's CDR3 is CASRAPRGLEETQYF. CDR3 nucleotides: TGTGCCAGCAGGGCCCCCAGGGGGTTGGAGGAGACCCAGTACTTC.

The V gene is TRBV7-9, the J gene TRBJ1-2; D uncertain. The CDR3 runs 15 residues. V lost 5 bases and J lost 4, with 17 bases in between. Germline V lookup: CDR1 SEHNR, CDR2 FQNEAQ (reference sequence). The CDR3 sequence: CASSLHPLVSYGYTF. The CDR3 region has the DNA TGTGCCAGCAGCCTCCACCCTCTAGTTAGCTATGGCTACACCTTC.

This clonotype was seen repeatedly, ten times or more. The chain couples TRBV3-1 to TRBJ1-4; tentative D call: TRBD1 (5 bases). The CDR3 covers 15 residues. Germline CDR1 LGHDT, CDR2 YNNKEL (reference sequence). The V end was cut by 3 bases, the J end by 7 bases, with 15 bases between. The CDR3 spells CASSQPQGGSEKLFF. In DNA form, the CDR3 reads TGTGCCAGCAGCCAGCCCCAGGGCGGAAGTGAAAAACTGTTTTTT.

The table lists this clonotype with many counts. The rearrangement uses TRBV6-1 and TRBJ1-4; perhaps TRBD1 as D (5 bases). The V gene lost 4 bases and the J gene lost 4 bases, with 10 bases spanning the gap. This CDR3 spans 14 amino acids. Germline CDR1 reads MNHNS; CDR2 reads SASEGT. The chain's CDR3 is CASSARDFNEKLFF. DNA for the CDR3: TGTGCCAGCAGTGCCCGGGACTTTAATGAAAAACTGTTTTTT.

This clonotype occurred a few times. The rearrangement links TRBV10-3 to TRBJ1-2, with a possible D match to TRBD1 (5 bases). Germline lookup yields CDR1 ENHRY and CDR2 SYGVKD. There are 13 residues in the CDR3. Trimming left V 8 bases short and J 0 bases short, with 10 bases between. CDR3 sequence reads: CAIGAGANYGYTF. Here the CDR3 DNA reads TGTGCCATCGGGGCAGGCGCTAACTATGGCTACACCTTC.

The chain uses TRBV29-1 and TRBJ2-7, with D unresolved. Germline V lookup: CDR1 SQVTM, CDR2 ANQGSEA. V lost 7 bases, J lost 7 bases, and 14 bases lay in between. This CDR3 is 11 amino acids long. The CDR3 DNA follows: TGCAGCGCTGAGGACCATCAGGAGCAGTACTTC. It is translated as CSAEDHQEQYF.

The genes are TRBV20-1 and TRBJ2-3; maybe TRBD1 (6 bases). This CDR3 has 15 amino acids. V dropped 6 bases and J dropped 4 bases, with 20 bases sitting between them. Germline values: CDR1 DFQATT, CDR2 SNEGSKA (reference sequence). CDR3 sequence: CSATHPEGVPDTQYF. CDR3 DNA sequence: TGCAGTGCAACTCACCCCGAGGGGGTGCCAGATACGCAGTATTTT.

This clonotype was seen more than once but under ten times. The chain uses TRBV12-3 or TRBV12-4 and TRBJ1-1; 12 nucleotides line up with TRBD1. The CDR3 spans 17 residues. The trim removed 6 bases at V and 4 bases at J, leaving 12 bases unmatched. The CDR3: CASSPLSGTGGGTEAFF. The CDR3, as DNA: TGTGCCAGCAGCCCACTGTCCGGGACAGGGGGCGGCACTGAAGCTTTCTTT.

The genes are TRBV29-1 and TRBJ2-3, with D maybe TRBD1 (6 bases). The V gene's germline CDR1 is SQVTM and CDR2 ANQGSEA. Deletions cut 3 bases from V and 3 bases from J, with 10 bases between. The CDR3 length is 13 residues. The CDR3 loop is CSVERGGTDTQYF. DNA for the CDR3: TGCAGCGTTGAGAGAGGGGGAACAGATACGCAGTATTTT.

This clonotype was counted at least ten times. This chain links TRBV5-1 with TRBJ1-1, with D perhaps TRBD1 (6 bases). Germline CDR1 is SGHRS and CDR2 is YFSETQ. This CDR3 region has 17 residues. V shed 6 bases and J shed 0 bases, with 21 bases lying between them. The CDR3 sequence: CASTTSFRDTLNTEAFF. In nucleotides, the CDR3 is TGCGCCAGCACTACTAGTTTTCGGGACACTCTGAACACTGAAGCTTTCTTT. The full variable domain, rest sourced from reference TRBV5-1 and TRBJ1-1, is KAGVTQTPRYLIKTRGQQVTLSCSPISGHRSVSWYQQTPGQGLQFLFEYFSETQRNKGNFPGRFSGRQFSNSRSEMNVSTLELGDSALYLCASTTSFRDTLNTEAFFGQGTRLTVV.

This clonotype was observed a few times. V is TRBV29-1 and J is TRBJ2-1, with D maybe TRBD2 (6 bases). Deletions cut 3 bases from V and 0 bases from J, with 12 bases between. The CDR3 totals 15 residues. Germline CDR1 and CDR2: SQVTM and ANQGSEA. Written as DNA, the CDR3 is TGCAGCGTTGAGGGAGGCCCTAGCTCCTACAATGAGCAGTTCTTC. Translated, it gives CSVEGGPSSYNEQFF.

The chain combines TRBV4-2 with TRBJ2-2; TRBD2 agrees at 9 bases. J gave up 7 bases and V 1 base, and 7 bases lay outside the gene matches. Per germline, CDR1 LGHNA and CDR2 YNFKEQ. CDR3 length: 16 amino acids. The CDR3 loop reads CASSQVAGGPVGELFF. The CDR3 DNA reads TGTGCCAGCAGCCAAGTTGCGGGAGGGCCGGTCGGGGAGCTGTTTTTT.

The sample holds a few counts of this clonotype. This sequence joins TRBV27 and TRBJ1-5, with 7 bases aligning to TRBD1. Germline loops: CDR1 MNHEY, CDR2 SMNVEV (reference sequence). The ends lost 8 bases at V and 6 bases at J; junction bases unmatched: 7. CDR3 length equals 13 residues. The CDR3 DNA reads as TGTGCCAGCGGCTACAGGGGACGTCAGCCCCAGCATTTT. Translated, it gives CASGYRGRQPQHF.

This clonotype has just a few counts. The J gene is TRBJ1-2, the V gene TRBV20-1, with unresolved D. Trimming pared 0 bases from V and 4 bases from J, leaving 18 bases between. In germline, CDR1 is DFQATT, CDR2 SNEGSKA (reference sequence). This CDR3 comprises 16 residues. CDR3 residues: CSARDLVKGISYGYTF. In nucleotides, the CDR3 is TGCAGTGCTAGAGATCTAGTAAAAGGGATTTCCTATGGCTACACCTTC.

V and J are TRBV29-1 and TRBJ1-2; D might be TRBD1 (6 bases). V was trimmed by 7 bases and J by 4 bases, leaving 19 bases between them. Germline V gene lookup returns CDR1 SQVTM and CDR2 ANQGSEA. The CDR3 is made up of 14 amino acids. In DNA form, the CDR3 reads TGCAGCGCAGCTCGGGGGGCGTCGATCTATGGCTACACCTTC. This encodes CSAARGASIYGYTF. Complete variable domain (other parts from reference TRBV29-1 and TRBJ1-2): SAVISQKPSRDICQRGTSLTIQCQVDSQVTMMFWYRQQPGQSLTLIATANQGSEATYESGFVIDKFPISRPNLTFSTLTVSNMSPEDSSIYLCSAARGASIYGYTFGSGTRLTVV.

The V call is TRBV28, the J call TRBJ1-3, with TRBD1 as a possible D gene (6 bases). The CDR3 is 14 residues long. Trimming shortened V by 7 bases and J by 3 bases, and 13 bases separated the two germline ends. Germline values: CDR1 MDHEN, CDR2 SYDVKM. CDR3 in DNA: TGTGCCAGCACGTCGCCGGGACATGGAAACACCATATATTTT. Its protein is CASTSPGHGNTIYF.

This sequence joins TRBV3-1 and TRBJ1-1; D remains ambiguous. Germline values: CDR1 LGHDT, CDR2 YNNKEL (reference sequence). CDR3 length equals 15 residues. Trimming pared 1 base from V and 1 base from J, leaving 10 bases between. CDR3 amino acids: CASSQGGGWNTEAFF. The DNA for the CDR3 is TGTGCCAGCAGCCAAGGGGGAGGATGGAACACTGAAGCTTTCTTT.

The rearrangement links TRBV3-1 to TRBJ1-5, with TRBD1 as a possible D gene (6 bases). The CDR3 contains 14 residues. The germline CDR1 and CDR2 sequences are LGHDT and YNNKEL (reference sequence). V lost 7 bases to trimming and J lost 0 bases, with 10 bases between them. This CDR3 is CASTQGHSNQPQHF. DNA of the CDR3: TGTGCCAGCACCCAGGGGCATAGCAATCAGCCCCAGCATTTT.

The chain uses TRBV2 and TRBJ2-1; 10 bases are shared with TRBD2. V was clipped by 6 bases and J by 6 bases; unmatched bases: 8. Per the germline V gene, CDR1 is SNHLY and CDR2 is FYNNEI. The CDR3 is 15 residues long. The CDR3 sequence is CASSDQRGGLNEQFF. CDR3 DNA: TGTGCCAGCAGCGATCAGCGGGGGGGCCTCAATGAGCAGTTCTTC.

V gene TRBV11-1 combines with J gene TRBJ2-6; D might be TRBD1 (5 bases). There are 19 residues in the CDR3. Germline loops: CDR1 SGHAT, CDR2 FQDESV (reference sequence). V was cut by 0 bases and J by 0 bases, with 15 bases left in between. DNA of the CDR3: TGTGCCAGCAGCTTAGCCCCGACAGCCCTGAACTCTGGGGCCAACGTCCTGACTTTC. Residues: CASSLAPTALNSGANVLTF.

The J gene is TRBJ1-5, the V gene TRBV20-1; D gene unclear. This CDR3 is 14 amino acids long. Germline assignment: CDR1 DFQATT and CDR2 SNEGSKA (reference sequence). Trimming pared 5 bases from V and 4 bases from J, leaving 15 bases between. The CDR3 reads CSAQFGRLNQPQHF. DNA for the CDR3: TGCAGTGCTCAATTCGGGCGTTTAAATCAGCCCCAGCATTTT.

This clonotype came up a few times. This chain connects TRBV6-5 to TRBJ1-2, with 8 bases matching TRBD1. This CDR3 has 14 residues. Germline CDR1 and CDR2: MNHEY and SVGAGI. After removal of 3 bases from V and 4 bases from J, the junction contained 4 bases not matched to a gene. The CDR3 coding sequence is TGTGCCAGCAGTTATAGGGACAGGACCTATGGCTACACCTTC. Translation: CASSYRDRTYGYTF.

This clonotype occurred a few times. The gene calls are TRBV7-2 and TRBJ1-1; TRBD1 agrees at 7 bases. The germline V gene has CDR1 SGHTA and CDR2 FQGNSA. With 1 base clipped from V and 3 bases from J, the junction kept 5 bases outside the gene matches. The CDR3 is 15 residues long. CDR3 loop: CASSLDTGVDTEAFF. In DNA form, the CDR3 reads TGTGCCAGCAGCTTAGATACAGGGGTGGACACTGAAGCTTTCTTT.